This T cell receptor beta chain was profiled in a study of cytomegalovirus exposure and HLA in healthy donors. With 60 Vbeta and 13 Jbeta primers, the PCR was carried out. Assay used: immunoSEQ multiplex PCR; TCRdb lists only in-frame clones, some missing. Of about 150,000 clones in the sample, around 84% were seen once. V lost 9 bases and J lost 10, with 16 bases in between. CDR1 is SEHNR and CDR2 is FQNEAQ in the germline V gene (reference sequence). This CDR3 is 13 amino acids long. Only a few counts were recorded for this clone. Sample: PBMCs. The rearrangement uses TRBV7-9 and TRBJ1-6; TRBD1 might be the D (6 bases). The TCR sequence derives from a woman aged 40 to 50 in good health and CMV-seronegative. CDR3 sequence (DNA): TGTGCCAGTAACCAGGGGAGAGGCTCACCCCTCCACTTT. This gives the protein CASNQGRGSPLHF.